This T cell receptor beta chain was identified in a study of blood T cell repertoires in COVID-19. Study details: Samples came from the United States, Italy and Spain, spanning acute and convalescent COVID-19.

This clone was observed a single time. CDR1 SQVTM and CDR2 ANQGSEA come from the germline V gene. This CDR3 region has 15 residues. Trimming removed 6 bases from V and 1 base from J, with 17 bases in between. In the original processing: Reference gene primer amplification gave nucleated cell count estimates. Libraries were prepared by immunoSEQ multiplex PCR; TCRdb keeps only in-frame clonotypes and omits some of them. V, J and clone size reflect that table, while D and trimming were determined from the DNA. Of 200,000 or so clones in the sample, 70% to 85% are singletons; the top ten hold under 5.5%.

The receptor's source is a woman aged 25 to 39 with acute or convalescent COVID-19. Sample: peripheral blood. This rearrangement joins TRBV29-1 to TRBJ2-3, with D uncertain. The CDR3 reads CSVEITGLGTDTQYF. The CDR3 nucleotides are TGCAGCGTCGAAATCACGGGTCTGGGCACAGATACGCAGTATTTT.